This TCR beta chain was found in a study of T-cell memory formation after mild COVID-19. Study results and limitations: Memory from before infection featured some responding clones, which suggests cross-reactive memory joined. Contracting clones from day 15 to 85 had balanced CD4/CD8; later expanders favoured CD4+. Mainly in CM and EM were contracting CD4+ clones; CD8+ were in EMRA.

The TCR alpha and TCR beta cDNA libraries, bearing sample barcodes and UMIs, were generated by 5'RACE using constant-segment primers. TCRdb reanalysed the 5' RACE reads using MiXCR and keeps one entry per CDR3 protein. Found here are around 140,000 distinct CDR3 sequences, around 21% of them singletons; the top ten hold over 2%. About this clonotype itself: No antigen is known for it.

Input material: PBMCs or a T cell subset sorted from them (not recorded which). This sequence was found in an adult woman who had mild COVID-19 (a few samples of this study predate the infection). Cell type and time point are not known.

CDR3 protein: CASSPPGGVHNEQFF. The CDR3 DNA is TGTGCCAGCAGCCCTCCTGGCGGGGTGCACAATGAGCAGTTCTTC. The chain carries TRBV7-9 and TRBJ2-1; a possible D gene is TRBD2 (6 bases). The CDR3 has 15 residues. The ends were cut back, 5 bases at V and 5 bases at J, with 16 bases in the middle. Germline V gene data show CDR1 as SEHNR and CDR2 as FQNEAQ (reference sequence).